The clone carrying this TCR beta chain appeared once. The data were obtained in a study of blood T cell repertoires in COVID-19. Study in general: Samples representing acute and convalescent COVID-19 were sourced from the United States, Italy and Spain.

In the authors' methods: By means of reference gene primer amplification, nucleated cell counts were estimated. Sequencing was performed with immunoSEQ multiplex PCR; in TCRdb, only in-frame clones are kept and a portion is missing. The DNA was the basis for D and trimming; V, J and clone size are from that table. Of about 360,000 clones listed, 86% are singletons. Sequencing was performed on peripheral blood. This TCR derives from a woman aged 60-75 years with COVID-19, enrolled during active disease.

CDR3 DNA sequence: TGTGCCAGCAGTTACCTCAGACAGGACCCCTACGAGCAGTACTTC. Its translation is CASSYLRQDPYEQYF. The chain is built from TRBV6-5 and TRBJ2-7, with D possibly being TRBD1 (6 bases). This CDR3 spans 15 amino acids. Germline lookup yields CDR1 MNHEY and CDR2 SVGAGI. Deletions cut 2 bases from V and 2 bases from J, with 13 bases between.